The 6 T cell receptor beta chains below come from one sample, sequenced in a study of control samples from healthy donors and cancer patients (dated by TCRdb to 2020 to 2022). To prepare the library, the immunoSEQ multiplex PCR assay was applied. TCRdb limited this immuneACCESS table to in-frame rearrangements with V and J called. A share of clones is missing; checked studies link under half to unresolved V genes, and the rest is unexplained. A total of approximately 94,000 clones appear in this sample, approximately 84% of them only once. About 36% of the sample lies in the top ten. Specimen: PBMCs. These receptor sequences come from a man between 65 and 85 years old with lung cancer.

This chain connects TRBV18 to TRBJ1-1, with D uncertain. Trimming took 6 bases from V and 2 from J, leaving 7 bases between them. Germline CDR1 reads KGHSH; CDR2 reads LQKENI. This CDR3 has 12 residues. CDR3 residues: CASSVKNTEAFF. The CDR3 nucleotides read TGTGCCAGCTCGGTTAAAAACACTGAAGCTTTCTTT. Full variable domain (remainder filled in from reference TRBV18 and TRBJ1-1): NAGVMQNPRHLVRRRGQEARLRCSPMKGHSHVYWYRQLPEEGLKFMVYLQKENIIDESGMPKERFSAEFPKEGPSILRIQQVVRGDSAAYFCASSVKNTEAFFGQGTRLTVV.

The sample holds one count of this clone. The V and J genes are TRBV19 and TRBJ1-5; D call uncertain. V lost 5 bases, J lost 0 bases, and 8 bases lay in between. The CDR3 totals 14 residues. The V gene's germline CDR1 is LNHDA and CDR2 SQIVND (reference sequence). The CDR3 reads CASSRILSNQPQHF. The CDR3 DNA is TGTGCCAGTAGTCGGATACTTAGCAATCAGCCCCAGCATTTT.

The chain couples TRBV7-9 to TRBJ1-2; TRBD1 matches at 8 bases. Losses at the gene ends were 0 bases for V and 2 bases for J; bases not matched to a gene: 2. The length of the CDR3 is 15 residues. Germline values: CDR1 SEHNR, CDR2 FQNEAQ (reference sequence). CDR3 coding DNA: TGTGCCAGCAGCTTAGCCCAGGGGGCGAACTATGGCTACACCTTC. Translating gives CASSLAQGANYGYTF.

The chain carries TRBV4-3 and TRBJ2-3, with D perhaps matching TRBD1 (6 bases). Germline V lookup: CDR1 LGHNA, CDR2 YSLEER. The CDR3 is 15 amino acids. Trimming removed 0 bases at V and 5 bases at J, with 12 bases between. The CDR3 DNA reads TGCGCCAGCAGCCAAGAAACAGGGACGATAGATACGCAGTATTTT. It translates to CASSQETGTIDTQYF.

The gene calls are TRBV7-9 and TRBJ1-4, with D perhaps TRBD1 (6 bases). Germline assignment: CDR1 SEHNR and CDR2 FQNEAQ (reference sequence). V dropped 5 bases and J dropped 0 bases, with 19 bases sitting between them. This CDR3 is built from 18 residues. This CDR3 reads CASSRRTEWPATNEKLFF. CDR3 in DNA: TGTGCCAGCAGCCGGAGGACAGAATGGCCTGCAACTAATGAAAAACTGTTTTTT.

CDR3 sequence: CASSLGAGGVLMNTEAFF. CDR3 coding DNA: TGCGCCAGCAGCTTGGGGGCAGGGGGCGTTCTTATGAACACTGAAGCTTTCTTT. The gene calls are TRBV5-1 and TRBJ1-1, with 8 bases matching TRBD1. From germline, CDR1 is SGHRS and CDR2 YFSETQ. After removal of 0 bases from V and 0 bases from J, the junction contained 10 bases not matched to a gene. The CDR3 length is 18 residues. The full variable domain, with the rest looked up from reference TRBV5-1 and TRBJ1-1, is KAGVTQTPRYLIKTRGQQVTLSCSPISGHRSVSWYQQTPGQGLQFLFEYFSETQRNKGNFPGRFSGRQFSNSRSEMNVSTLELGDSALYLCASSLGAGGVLMNTEAFFGQGTRLTVV.